This record covers a single T cell receptor beta chain. Exclusion applied to patients with autoimmune disease history or systemic immunosuppression. On cycle 4 day 1 and cycle 7 day 1, as well as at baseline, blood was sampled. Generated by immunoSEQ multiplex PCR, the TCRdb table keeps only in-frame clones and is missing some. Among some 80,000 clones listed, about 91% were seen once. Per the germline V gene, CDR1 is SGHTA and CDR2 is FQGNSA. CDR3 size: 14 residues. V lost 7 bases to trimming and J lost 2 bases, with 15 bases between them. This record comes from a study of OX40 agonist ivuxolimab in advanced cancers. Study information: It was ivuxolimab, an agonistic anti-OX40 (CD134) antibody, that patients were treated with. Partial response was recorded in three patients: one hepatocellular carcinoma and two cutaneous melanoma cases.

The specimen comprised CD4+ or CD8+ T cells sorted from blood, sampled in a trial of the OX40 agonist ivuxolimab. This receptor was identified in an adult with an advanced solid tumor such as melanoma, head and neck, liver or kidney cancer. The genes are TRBV7-2 and TRBJ2-7, with D possibly TRBD1 on 5 matching bases. The CDR3: CASTRNQGTYEQYF. DNA for the CDR3: TGTGCCAGCACCAGGAACCAGGGAACCTACGAGCAGTACTTC.